This T cell receptor (beta chain) was captured by sequencing in a study of T-cell reconstitution after alpha-beta-depleted transplantation in children. Unique molecular identifiers were used in preparing the TCRbeta library. TCRdb called the PCR reads again in MiXCR, with one record for every CDR3 protein. The sample has 490,000 or so distinct CDR3 sequences; approximately 10% are singletons. Trimming shortened V by 3 bases and J by 4 bases, and 9 bases separated the two germline ends. The germline gives CDR1 MDHEN, CDR2 SYDVKM. CDR3 length: 13 amino acids. This clonotype was recorded many times. The antigen is unknown. Study-wide results and caveats: About two months after transplant, alpha-beta T cells reportedly came from several hundred expanded graft clones.

The material was PBMCs, obtained before TCRalphabeta/CD19-depleted stem cell transplant. The sequence was obtained from a child aged 2 to 15 with inherited bone marrow failure, due to receive a stem cell transplant. The chain combines TRBV28 with TRBJ1-2, with a weak D call TRBD1 (5 bases). The CDR3 sequence is CASSFSGIYGYTF. The CDR3, as DNA: TGTGCCAGCAGTTTTTCAGGGATCTATGGCTACACCTTC.